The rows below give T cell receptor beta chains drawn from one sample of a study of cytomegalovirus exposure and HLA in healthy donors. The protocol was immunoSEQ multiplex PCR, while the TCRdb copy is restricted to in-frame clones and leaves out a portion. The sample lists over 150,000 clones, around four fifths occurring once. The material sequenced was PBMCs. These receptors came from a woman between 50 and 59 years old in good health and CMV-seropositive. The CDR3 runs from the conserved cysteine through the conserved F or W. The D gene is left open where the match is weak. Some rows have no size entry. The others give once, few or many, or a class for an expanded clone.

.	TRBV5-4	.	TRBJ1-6	TGTGCCAGCAGCTTGGGACAGCCCAATTCACCCCTCCACTTT	CASSLGQPNSPLHF
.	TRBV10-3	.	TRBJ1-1	TGTGCCATCAGTGTACAGAAAAACACTGAAGCTTTCTTT	CAISVQKNTEAFF
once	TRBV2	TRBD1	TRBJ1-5	TGTGCCAGCAGTGGGGGGGCAGGGGGCGCGTTTCTTCAGCCCCAGCATTTT	CASSGGAGGAFLQPQHF
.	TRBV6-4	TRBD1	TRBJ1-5	TGTGCCAGCAGATCCGGGACAGGGGAACAGCCCCAGCATTTT	CASRSGTGEQPQHF
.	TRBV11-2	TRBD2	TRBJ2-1	TGTGCCAGCAGCGGTCTAGCGGGGTACTACAATGAGCAGTTCTTC	CASSGLAGYYNEQFF
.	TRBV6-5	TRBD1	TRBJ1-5	TGTGCCACGGGACAGGATAGCAATCAGCCCCAGCATTTT	CATGQDSNQPQHF
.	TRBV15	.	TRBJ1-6	TGTGCCACCAGCAGTCTTGCATGGGACTCTCGGGGGGCACCCCTCCACTTT	CATSSLAWDSRGAPLHF
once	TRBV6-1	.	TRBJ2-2	TGTGCCAGCAGTGAAGCGGCAGGGGATCTAACCGGGGAGCTGTTTTTT	CASSEAAGDLTGELFF
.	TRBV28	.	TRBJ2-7	TGTGCCAGCAGTTCCCCGACAGTCTACGAGCAGTACTTC	CASSSPTVYEQYF
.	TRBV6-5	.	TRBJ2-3	TGTGCCAGCAGCCCCAGGGCCCCGACAACAGATACGCAGTATTTT	CASSPRAPTTDTQYF
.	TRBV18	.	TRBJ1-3	TGTGCCAGCCCACCGTCTAGCAGTTTCCCTGGAAACACCATATATTTT	CASPPSSSFPGNTIYF
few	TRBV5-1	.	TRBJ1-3	TGCGCCAGCAGCTTGGGAGGTTCTGGAAACACCATATATTTT	CASSLGGSGNTIYF
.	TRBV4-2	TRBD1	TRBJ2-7	TGTGCCAGCAGCCAAGGGGGACAGGGTAAGGGCGAGCAGTACTTC	CASSQGGQGKGEQYF
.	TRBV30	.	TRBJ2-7	TGTGCCTGGGAGACAGCCTTGGGCTACGAGCAGTACTTC	CAWETALGYEQYF
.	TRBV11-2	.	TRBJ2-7	TGTGCCAGCAGCCAAGGACTGTCCTACGAGCAGTACTTC	CASSQGLSYEQYF
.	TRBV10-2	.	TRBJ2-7	TGCGCCAGCAGTTCACAGGGTTTTCACTACGAGCAGTACTTC	CASSSQGFHYEQYF
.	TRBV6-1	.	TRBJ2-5	TGTGCCAGCAGCCGGACGGAGGGGGAGACCCAGTACTTC	CASSRTEGETQYF
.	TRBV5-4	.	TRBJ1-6	TGTGCCAGCAGCGATCTCCTTTCGGGAACTAGGAATTCACCCCTCCACTTT	CASSDLLSGTRNSPLHF
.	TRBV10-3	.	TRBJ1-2	TGTGCCATCAGTGATGGGGAGAGCTATGGCTACACCTTC	CAISDGESYGYTF
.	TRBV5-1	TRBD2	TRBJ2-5	TGCGCCAGCAGCGGTGGGGGACTAGCACAAGAGACCCAGTACTTC	CASSGGGLAQETQYF
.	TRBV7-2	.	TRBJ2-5	TGTGCCAGCAGCTTAATCCTCCAAGAGACCCAGTACTTC	CASSLILQETQYF
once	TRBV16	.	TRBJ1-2	TGTGCCAGCAGCCAAGGCGGGACCTATGGCTACACCTTC	CASSQGGTYGYTF
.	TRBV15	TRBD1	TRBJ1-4	TGTGCCACCAGCAGAGACCAGGGGACAGTCGAAAAACTGTTTTTT	CATSRDQGTVEKLFF
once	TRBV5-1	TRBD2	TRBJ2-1	TGCGCCAGCAGCCGGACTAGCGGGGAAGTCAATGAGCAGTTCTTC	CASSRTSGEVNEQFF
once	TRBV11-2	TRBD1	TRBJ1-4	TGTGCCAGCAGCTTGACAGGGGGCCCGAGTAAGAAACTGTTTTTT	CASSLTGGPSKKLFF
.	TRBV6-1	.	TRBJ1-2	TGTGCCAGCAGTGAAAGGGTAGGGGTTTATGGCTACACCTTC	CASSERVGVYGYTF
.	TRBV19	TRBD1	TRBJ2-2	TGTGCCAGTAGTATGAGGAAGGGACAGGGACGGACCGGGGAGCTGTTTTTT	CASSMRKGQGRTGELFF
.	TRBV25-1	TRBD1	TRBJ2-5	TGTGCCAGCAGTGAGGACAGGGGGCTTTTAATCTTCCAAGAGACCCAGTACTTC	CASSEDRGLLIFQETQYF
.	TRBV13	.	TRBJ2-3	TGTGCCAGCAGCTTATCACTTCCTAGCACAGATACGCAGTATTTT	CASSLSLPSTDTQYF
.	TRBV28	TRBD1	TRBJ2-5	TGTGCCAGCAGTTTAGGGGACAGGACGGGCATAGAGACCCAGTACTTC	CASSLGDRTGIETQYF
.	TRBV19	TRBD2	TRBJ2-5	TGTGCCAGTAGTATAGGGTCGGCGGGAGGCGGGGAGACCCAGTACTTC	CASSIGSAGGGETQYF
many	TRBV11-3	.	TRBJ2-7	TGTGCCAGCAGCCCCGGAGGGACGGACCACGAGCAGTACTTC	CASSPGGTDHEQYF
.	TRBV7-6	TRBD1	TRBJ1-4	TGTGCCAGCAGCTTAGGACAGGGGAACGAAAAACTGTTTTTT	CASSLGQGNEKLFF